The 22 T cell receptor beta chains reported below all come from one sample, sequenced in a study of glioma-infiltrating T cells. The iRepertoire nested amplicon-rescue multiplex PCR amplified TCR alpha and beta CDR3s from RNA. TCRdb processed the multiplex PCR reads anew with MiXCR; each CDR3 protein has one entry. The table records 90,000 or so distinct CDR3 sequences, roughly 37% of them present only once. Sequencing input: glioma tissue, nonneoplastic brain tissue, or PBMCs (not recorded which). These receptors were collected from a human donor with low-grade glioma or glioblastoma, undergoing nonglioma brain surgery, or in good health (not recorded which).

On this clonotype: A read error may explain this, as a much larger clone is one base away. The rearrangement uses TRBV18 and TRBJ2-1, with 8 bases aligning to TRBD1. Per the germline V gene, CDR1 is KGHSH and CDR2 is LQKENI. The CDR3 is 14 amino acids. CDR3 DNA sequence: TGTGCCGGCTCAGGGACAGGTTACTACAATGAGCAGTTCTTC. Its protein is CAGSGTGYYNEQFF.

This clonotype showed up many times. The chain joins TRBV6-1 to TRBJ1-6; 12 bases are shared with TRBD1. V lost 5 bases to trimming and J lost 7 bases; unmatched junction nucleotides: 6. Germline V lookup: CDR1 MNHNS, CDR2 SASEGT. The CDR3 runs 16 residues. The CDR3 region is CASSSAGTGGNSPLHF. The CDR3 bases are TGTGCCAGCAGTTCAGCCGGGACAGGGGGCAATTCACCCCTCCACTTT.

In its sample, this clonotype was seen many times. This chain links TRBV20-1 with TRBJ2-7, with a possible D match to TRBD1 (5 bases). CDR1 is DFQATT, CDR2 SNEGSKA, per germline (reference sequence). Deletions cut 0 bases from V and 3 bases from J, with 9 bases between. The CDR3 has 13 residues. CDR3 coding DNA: TGCAGTGCTAGAGATGTCCAGGGCTACGAGCAGTACTTC. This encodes CSARDVQGYEQYF.

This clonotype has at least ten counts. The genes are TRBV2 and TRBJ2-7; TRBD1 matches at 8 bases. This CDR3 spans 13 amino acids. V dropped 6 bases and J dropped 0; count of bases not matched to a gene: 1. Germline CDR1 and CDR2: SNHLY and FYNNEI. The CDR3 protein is CASRTGVSYEQYF. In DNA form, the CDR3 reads TGTGCCAGCAGGACAGGGGTCTCCTACGAGCAGTACTTC.

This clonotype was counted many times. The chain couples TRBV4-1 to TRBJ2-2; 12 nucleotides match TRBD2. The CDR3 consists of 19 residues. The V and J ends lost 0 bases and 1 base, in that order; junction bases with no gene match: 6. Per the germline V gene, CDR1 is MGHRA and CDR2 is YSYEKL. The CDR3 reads CASSQDRLAGVGNTGELFF. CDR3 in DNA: TGCGCCAGCAGCCAAGATCGACTAGCGGGAGTCGGGAACACCGGGGAGCTGTTTTTT.

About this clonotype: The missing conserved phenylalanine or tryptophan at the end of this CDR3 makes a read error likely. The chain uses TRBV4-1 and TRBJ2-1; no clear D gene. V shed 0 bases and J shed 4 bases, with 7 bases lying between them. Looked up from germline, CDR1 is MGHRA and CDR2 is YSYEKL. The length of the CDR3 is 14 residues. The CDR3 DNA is TGCGCCAGCAGCCAAGAGAAGGGATACAATGAGCAGTTCTCC. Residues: CASSQEKGYNEQFS.

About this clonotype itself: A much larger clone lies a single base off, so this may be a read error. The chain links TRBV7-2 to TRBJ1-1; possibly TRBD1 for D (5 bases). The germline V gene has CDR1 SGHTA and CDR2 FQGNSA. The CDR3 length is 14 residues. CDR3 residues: CASSPRQQNTGAFF. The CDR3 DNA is TGTGCCAGCAGTCCACGACAGCAGAACACTGGAGCTTTCTTT.

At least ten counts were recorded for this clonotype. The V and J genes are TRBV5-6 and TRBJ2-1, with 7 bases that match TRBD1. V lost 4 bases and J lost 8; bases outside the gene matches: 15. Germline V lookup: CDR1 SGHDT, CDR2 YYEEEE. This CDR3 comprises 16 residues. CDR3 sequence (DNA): TGTGCCAGCAGCCTCGAAAGGGGGCTATTAGTCGATGAGCAGTTCTTC. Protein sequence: CASSLERGLLVDEQFF.

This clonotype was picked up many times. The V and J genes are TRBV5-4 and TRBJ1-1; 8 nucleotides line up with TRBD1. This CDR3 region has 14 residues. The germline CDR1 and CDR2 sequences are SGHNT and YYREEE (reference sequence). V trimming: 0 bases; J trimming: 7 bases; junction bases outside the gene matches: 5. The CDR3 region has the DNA TGTGCCAGCAGCTTGGTCCAGGGGGCTGGTGAAGCTTTCTTT. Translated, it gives CASSLVQGAGEAFF.

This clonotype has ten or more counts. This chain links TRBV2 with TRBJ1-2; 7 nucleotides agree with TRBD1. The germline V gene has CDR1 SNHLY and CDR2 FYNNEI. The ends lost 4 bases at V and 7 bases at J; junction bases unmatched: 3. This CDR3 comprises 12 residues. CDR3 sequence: CASSATGAGYTF. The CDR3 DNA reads TGTGCCAGCAGTGCCACAGGGGCTGGCTACACCTTC.

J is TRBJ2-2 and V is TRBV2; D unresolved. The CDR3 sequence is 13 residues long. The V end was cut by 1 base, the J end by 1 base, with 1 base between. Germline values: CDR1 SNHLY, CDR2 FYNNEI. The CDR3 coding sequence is TGTGCCAGCAGTGAAGAGAACACCGGGGAGCTGTTTTTT. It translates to CASSEENTGELFF.

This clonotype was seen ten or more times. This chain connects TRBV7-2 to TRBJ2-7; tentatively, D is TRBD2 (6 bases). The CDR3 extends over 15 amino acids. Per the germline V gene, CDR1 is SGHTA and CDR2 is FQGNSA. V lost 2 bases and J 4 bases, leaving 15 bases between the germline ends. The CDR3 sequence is CASSLSGSGKYEQYF. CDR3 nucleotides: TGTGCCAGCAGCTTAAGTGGTAGCGGAAAGTACGAGCAGTACTTC.

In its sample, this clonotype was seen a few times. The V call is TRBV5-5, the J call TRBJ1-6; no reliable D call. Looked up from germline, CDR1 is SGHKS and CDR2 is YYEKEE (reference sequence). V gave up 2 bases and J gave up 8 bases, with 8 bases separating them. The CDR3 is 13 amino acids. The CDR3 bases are TGTGCCAGCAGCTTTGAGTTACATTCACCCCTCCACTTT. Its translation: CASSFELHSPLHF. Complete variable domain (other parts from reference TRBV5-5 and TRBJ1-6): DAGVTQSPTHLIKTRGQQVTLRCSPISGHKSVSWYQQVLGQGPQFIFQYYEKEERGRGNFPDRFSARQFPNYSSELNVNALLLGDSALYLCASSFELHSPLHFGNGTRLTVT.

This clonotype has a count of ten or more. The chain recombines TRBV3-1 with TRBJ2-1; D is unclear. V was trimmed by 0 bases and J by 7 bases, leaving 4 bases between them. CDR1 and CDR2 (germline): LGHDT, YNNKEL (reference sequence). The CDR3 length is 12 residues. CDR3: CASSQDLNEQFF. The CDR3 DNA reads TGTGCCAGCAGCCAAGATCTGAATGAGCAGTTCTTC.

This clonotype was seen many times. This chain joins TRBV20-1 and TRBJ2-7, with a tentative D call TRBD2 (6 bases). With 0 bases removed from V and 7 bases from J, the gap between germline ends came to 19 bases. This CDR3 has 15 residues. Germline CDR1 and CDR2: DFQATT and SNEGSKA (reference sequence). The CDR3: CSARDNGGTLGEQYF. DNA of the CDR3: TGCAGTGCTAGAGATAACGGCGGGACTCTAGGGGAGCAGTACTTC.

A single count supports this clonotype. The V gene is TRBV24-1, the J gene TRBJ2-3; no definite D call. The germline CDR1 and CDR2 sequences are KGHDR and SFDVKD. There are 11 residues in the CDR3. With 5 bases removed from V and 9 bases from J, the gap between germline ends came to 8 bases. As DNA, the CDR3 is TGTGCCACCAGTGCATTGCGGACGCAGTATTTT. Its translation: CATSALRTQYF.

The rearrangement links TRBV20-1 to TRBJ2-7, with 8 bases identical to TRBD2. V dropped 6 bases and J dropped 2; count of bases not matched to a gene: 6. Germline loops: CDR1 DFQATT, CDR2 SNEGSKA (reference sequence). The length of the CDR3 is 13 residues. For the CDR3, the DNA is TGCAGTGCAACACTAGCGGCCCCCTACGAGCAGTACTTC. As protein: CSATLAAPYEQYF.

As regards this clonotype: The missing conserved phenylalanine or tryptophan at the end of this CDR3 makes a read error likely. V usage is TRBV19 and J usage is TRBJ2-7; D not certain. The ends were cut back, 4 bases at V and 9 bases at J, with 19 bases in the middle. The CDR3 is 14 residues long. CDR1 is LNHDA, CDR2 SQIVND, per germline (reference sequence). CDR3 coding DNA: TGTGCCAGTAGTACCCGGATTGAGACATTGGGGCAGTACCTC. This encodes CASSTRIETLGQYL.

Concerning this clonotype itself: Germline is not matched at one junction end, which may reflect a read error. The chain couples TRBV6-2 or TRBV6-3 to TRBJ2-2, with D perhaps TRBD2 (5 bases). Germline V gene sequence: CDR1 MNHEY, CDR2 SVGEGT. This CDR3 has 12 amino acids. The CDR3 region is CDSRKHTGEPFF. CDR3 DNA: TGTGACAGCAGAAAACACACCGGGGAGCCGTTTTTT.

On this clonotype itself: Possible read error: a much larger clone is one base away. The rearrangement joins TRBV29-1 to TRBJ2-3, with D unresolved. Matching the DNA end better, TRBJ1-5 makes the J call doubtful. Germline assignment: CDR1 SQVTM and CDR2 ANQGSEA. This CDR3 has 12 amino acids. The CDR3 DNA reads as TGCAGCGTCGGAAAGAGTGGGGATACGCAGCATTTT. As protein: CSVGKSGDTQHF.

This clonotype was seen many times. The CDR3, as DNA: TGTGCCAGCAGTTACGCGGCAGGGGGTAACGATGAGCAGTTCTTC. Its translation: CASSYAAGGNDEQFF. The chain is built from TRBV6-5 and TRBJ2-1; the match to TRBD1 covers 7 bases. Germline V lookup: CDR1 MNHEY, CDR2 SVGAGI. Trimming cost V 2 bases and J 8 bases; bases outside gene matches: 9. The CDR3 consists of 15 residues.

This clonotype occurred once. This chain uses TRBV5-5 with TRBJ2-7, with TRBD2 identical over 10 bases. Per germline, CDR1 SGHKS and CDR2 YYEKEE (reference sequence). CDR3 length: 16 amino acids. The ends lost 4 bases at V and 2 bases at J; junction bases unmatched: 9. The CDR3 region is CASSHGGTSETYEQYF. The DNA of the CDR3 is TGTGCCAGCAGCCATGGGGGGACTAGCGAAACCTACGAGCAGTACTTC.